Listed below are T cell receptor beta chains from one sample, sequenced in a study of blood T cell repertoires in COVID-19. Assay: immunoSEQ multiplex PCR; the TCRdb copy retains only in-frame clones and omits some. Of over 45,000 clones detected, over 75% appear once; the ten largest clones hold about 13%. The specimen was peripheral blood. The receptors originated from a human donor in a cohort sampled during active COVID-19. CDR3s include the opening cysteine and the closing phenylalanine or tryptophan. A D gene is named only where the DNA matches it firmly. Expanded clones are given a class, and other clones once, few, many or no size at all.

cdr3_length d_call clone_size j_call v_call cdr3_aa cdr3_nt
15 TRBD1 . TRBJ2-7 TRBV28 CASSLLVGQGYEQYF TGTGCCAGCAGTTTGTTGGTGGGACAGGGGTACGAGCAGTACTTC
15 . . TRBJ1-1 TRBV6-1 CASSEAPRADTEAFF TGTGCCAGCAGTGAAGCGCCGAGGGCGGACACTGAAGCTTTCTTT
15 . . TRBJ2-2 TRBV2 CASRPSTVNTGELFF TGTGCCAGCAGGCCCTCGACAGTTAACACCGGGGAGCTGTTTTTT
14 . . TRBJ1-4 TRBV7-6 CASSLVTENEKLFF TGTGCCAGCAGCTTAGTCACAGAGAATGAAAAACTGTTTTTT
17 . . TRBJ1-2 TRBV4-1 CASSPEGSVRENYGYTF TGCGCCAGCAGCCCGGAGGGCTCCGTCAGGGAGAACTATGGCTACACCTTC
13 . . TRBJ2-3 TRBV27 CASSPPEMDTQYF TGTGCCAGCAGTCCCCCGGAGATGGATACGCAGTATTTT
19 TRBD2 . TRBJ2-3 TRBV28 CASSLLTSGLAGGGHTQYF TGTGCCAGCAGTTTACTCACTTCGGGACTAGCGGGAGGAGGGCATACGCAGTATTTT
14 TRBD1 . TRBJ1-5 TRBV2 CASRGTGANQPQHF TGTGCCAGCAGGGGGACAGGGGCCAATCAGCCCCAGCATTTT
18 . . TRBJ2-1 TRBV4-2 CASSQERGDGAGTGEQFF TGTGCCAGCAGCCAAGAAAGAGGGGACGGGGCGGGAACCGGCGAGCAGTTCTTC
14 . . TRBJ1-2 TRBV25-1 CASSEYSSGYGYTF TGTGCCAGCAGTGAATACAGTTCGGGATATGGCTACACCTTC
14 . once TRBJ2-5 TRBV4-3 CASSQGGPGTPTYF TGCGCCAGCAGCCAAGGTGGGCCCGGGACTCCCACGTACTTC
14 . . TRBJ1-5 TRBV10-3 CAISDGSALRPQHF TGTGCCATCAGTGATGGCAGCGCCCTCCGGCCCCAGCATTTT
13 TRBD2 few TRBJ2-7 TRBV4-2 CASSSREGYEQYF TGTGCCAGCAGCTCCAGGGAGGGGTACGAGCAGTACTTC
15 TRBD1 . TRBJ1-5 TRBV28 CASSLGDRLNQPQHF TGTGCCAGCAGTTTGGGGGACAGGCTTAATCAGCCCCAGCATTTT
15 TRBD1 . TRBJ1-6 TRBV27 CASSFGQGTHSPLHF TGTGCCAGCAGTTTCGGACAGGGAACTCATTCACCCCTCCACTTT
14 TRBD1 . TRBJ2-7 TRBV5-5 CASSLDRGTYEQYF TGTGCCAGCAGCTTGGACAGGGGTACCTACGAGCAGTACTTC
15 . . TRBJ2-5 TRBV6-5 CASSYSQGRGETQYF TGTGCCAGCAGTTACTCGCAGGGGAGGGGAGAGACCCAGTACTTC
12 TRBD2 . TRBJ2-1 TRBV7-2 CASRTSGREQFF TGTGCCAGCAGGACCTCCGGGAGGGAGCAGTTCTTC
16 . . TRBJ2-2 TRBV10-3 CAISQLGITNTGELFF TGTGCCATCAGCCAGCTCGGGATTACGAACACCGGGGAGCTGTTTTTT
14 TRBD2 few TRBJ2-7 TRBV28 CASSLAGERYEQYF TGTGCCAGCAGTTTAGCGGGAGAGCGCTACGAGCAGTACTTC
17 TRBD1 . TRBJ2-4 TRBV10-3 CAISDRGQEGAKNIQYF TGTGCCATCAGCGACCGGGGACAGGAAGGGGCCAAAAACATTCAGTACTTC
15 . . TRBJ2-1 TRBV29-1 CSVDLGLSLYNEQFF TGCAGCGTTGACCTGGGACTCAGCCTATACAATGAGCAGTTCTTC
14 TRBD1 . TRBJ2-4 TRBV5-1 CASSDRAGKNIQYF TGCGCCAGCAGCGACAGGGCGGGCAAAAACATTCAGTACTTC
13 . . TRBJ2-5 TRBV6-1 CASSEAMRRTQYF TGTGCCAGCAGTGAAGCCATGCGGCGGACCCAGTACTTC
16 TRBD2 . TRBJ2-7 TRBV9 CASSRTSGSPRYEQYF TGTGCCAGCAGCAGGACTAGCGGGAGTCCCCGCTACGAGCAGTACTTC
14 . . TRBJ2-2 TRBV9 CASSVRLGAGELFF TGTGCCAGCAGCGTGCGGCTAGGCGCCGGGGAGCTGTTTTTT
13 TRBD2 . TRBJ2-1 TRBV5-5 CVSQGGLANEQFF TGTGTTTCCCAGGGGGGACTAGCTAATGAGCAGTTCTTC
14 TRBD1 . TRBJ1-6 TRBV3-1/TRBV3-2 CASSQRTGSSPLHF TGTGCCAGCAGCCAGAGGACAGGGAGCTCACCCCTCCACTTT
15 TRBD1 . TRBJ1-5 TRBV18 CASSSAGGRAQPQHF TGTGCCAGCTCATCGGCAGGGGGCAGGGCTCAGCCCCAGCATTTT
15 TRBD2 . TRBJ2-5 TRBV15 CATSRLAGGPETQYF TGTGCCACCAGCAGACTAGCGGGAGGGCCAGAGACCCAGTACTTC
17 . . TRBJ2-3 TRBV28 CASSRYGESLPTDTQYF TGTGCCAGCAGTCGGTACGGAGAATCCCTCCCTACAGATACGCAGTATTTT
14 . . TRBJ2-7 TRBV7-3 CASSTLGGSYEQYF TGTGCCAGCAGCACCTTAGGGGGCTCCTACGAGCAGTACTTC
19 TRBD2 . TRBJ2-1 TRBV7-2 CASSSYSGLAIGSYNEQFF TGTGCCAGCAGCTCCTATAGTGGACTAGCAATAGGCTCCTACAATGAGCAGTTCTTC
15 TRBD2 . TRBJ2-1 TRBV5-1 CASRITSGSNDEQFF TGCGCCAGCAGGATCACTAGCGGGAGCAACGATGAGCAGTTCTTC
12 . once TRBJ2-7 TRBV14 CASSPQGYEQYF TGTGCCAGCAGCCCGCAGGGTTACGAGCAGTACTTC
17 TRBD2 . TRBJ2-7 TRBV28 CASSSLRGGRAPAEQYF TGTGCCAGCAGTTCCCTGCGGGGCGGGAGGGCCCCCGCCGAGCAGTACTTC
14 . . TRBJ2-1 TRBV6-2/TRBV6-3 CASSYSGEYNEQFF TGTGCCAGCAGTTATTCGGGGGAGTACAATGAGCAGTTCTTC
16 TRBD1 few TRBJ2-7 TRBV18 CASSPVDRGESYEQYF TGTGCCAGCTCACCTGTCGACAGGGGAGAATCCTACGAGCAGTACTTC
19 TRBD1 . TRBJ2-6 TRBV27 CASSLSAGQGFSGANVLTF TGTGCCAGCAGTTTATCCGCCGGACAGGGGTTCTCTGGGGCCAACGTCCTGACTTTC
15 TRBD1 few TRBJ2-7 TRBV6-5 CASRQEDRGADEQYF TGTGCCAGCAGACAAGAGGACAGGGGTGCAGACGAGCAGTACTTC
13 . few TRBJ1-1 TRBV9 CASSVAVNTEAFF TGTGCCAGCAGCGTAGCCGTGAACACTGAAGCTTTCTTT
15 TRBD1 . TRBJ1-6 TRBV5-1 CASRSLGQGYSPLHF TGCGCCAGCCGCTCTTTGGGACAGGGGTATTCACCCCTCCACTTT
16 TRBD1 . TRBJ2-5 TRBV7-9 CASSNPRDRARETQYF TGTGCCAGCAGCAATCCCCGGGACAGGGCTCGTGAGACCCAGTACTTC
15 . . TRBJ2-3 TRBV19 CASSPGGTSTDTQYF TGTGCCAGTAGCCCGGGCGGGACTAGCACAGATACGCAGTATTTT
15 . few TRBJ1-5 TRBV27 CASKLTGKRNQPQHF TGTGCCAGCAAGCTGACCGGGAAGCGCAATCAGCCCCAGCATTTT
15 TRBD1 . TRBJ2-7 TRBV7-7 CASSLRTGSTYEQYF TGTGCCAGCAGCTTGCGGACAGGGTCTACCTACGAGCAGTACTTC
13 TRBD1 . TRBJ2-7 TRBV6-5 CASSGQASYEQYF TGTGCCAGCTCGGGACAGGCCTCCTACGAGCAGTACTTC
12 . . TRBJ2-3 TRBV7-2 CASSAYTDTQYF TGTGCCAGCAGCGCCTACACAGATACGCAGTATTTT
13 . . TRBJ2-7 TRBV6-5 CASRLTTLGEQYF TGTGCCAGCAGATTGACTACGTTAGGGGAGCAGTACTTC
13 . . TRBJ2-2 TRBV7-3 CASSFNREGELFF TGTGCCAGCAGCTTTAACAGGGAAGGGGAGCTGTTTTTT
15 . . TRBJ2-7 TRBV6-5 CASSYIRGGSYEQYF TGTGCCAGCAGTTACATAAGGGGGGGATCCTACGAGCAGTACTTC